The TCR beta chain under discussion was sequenced for a study of cytomegalovirus exposure and HLA in healthy donors. Study conclusions and caveats: Cytomegalovirus-associated TCR beta chains were listed, numbering approximately 150. CMV serostatus alone was available as immune exposure information. Near-uniform donor sequencing depth was presumed by presence/absence analyses.

Concerning this clone: Its antigen remains unidentified.

The V segment lost 11 bases and the J segment 7 bases; nucleotides outside the gene matches: 8. Germline V gene sequence: CDR1 SNHLY, CDR2 FYNNEI. CDR3 length equals 13 residues. With 60 Vbeta and 13 Jbeta primers, the PCR was carried out. Measured with immunoSEQ multiplex PCR; TCRdb has only the in-frame clones, and not every one. The sample holds roughly 100,000 clones, roughly 80% seen once. Healthy individuals who donated bone marrow served as the donors. This TCR was recovered from a woman in her 40s in good health and CMV-seropositive. The sequenced sample consisted of PBMCs. The chain is built from TRBV2 and TRBJ2-2, with 9 positions matching TRBD1. CDR3 residues: CAGGTGMVGELFF. The CDR3, as DNA: TGTGCCGGCGGGACAGGGATGGTCGGGGAGCTGTTTTTT.